The 20 T cell receptor beta chains below come from one sample, sequenced in a study of OX40 agonist ivuxolimab in advanced cancers. Profiled with immunoSEQ multiplex PCR; TCRdb holds only in-frame clones, not every one. The profile shows 55,000 to 70,000 clones, around 85% of them singletons. Sequencing was performed on CD4+ or CD8+ T cells sorted from blood, taken in a trial of the OX40 agonist ivuxolimab. The receptors come from an adult with an advanced solid tumor such as melanoma, head and neck, liver or kidney cancer.

The V call is TRBV7-2, the J call TRBJ2-7; 7 nucleotides align to TRBD2. The trim removed 5 bases at V and 0 bases at J, leaving 4 bases unmatched. This CDR3 is built from 14 residues. The germline V gene encodes CDR1 SGHTA and CDR2 FQGNSA. The CDR3 sequence: CASSVSGASYEQYF. The CDR3 DNA reads TGTGCCAGCAGCGTCAGCGGGGCCTCCTACGAGCAGTACTTC.

The gene calls are TRBV5-5 and TRBJ1-1; D remains ambiguous. CDR3 size: 15 residues. The V end lost 4 bases, the J end lost 3 bases, and 16 bases lay between the germline ends. The germline gives CDR1 SGHKS, CDR2 YYEKEE (reference sequence). The CDR3 here is CASSLLTGEDTEAFF. CDR3 sequence (DNA): TGTGCCAGCAGCCTACTTACTGGGGAGGACACTGAAGCTTTCTTT.

J is TRBJ2-3 and V is TRBV14; D is unresolved. This CDR3 region has 13 residues. The germline gives CDR1 SGHDN, CDR2 FVKESK. V lost 6 bases and J 2 bases, leaving 9 bases between the germline ends. The CDR3 region is CASSSQSTDTQYF. The CDR3 DNA sequence: TGTGCCAGCAGTTCGCAGTCCACAGATACGCAGTATTTT.

This clone was seen a few times. This rearrangement joins TRBV7-2 to TRBJ2-1, with D unresolved. In germline, CDR1 is SGHTA, CDR2 FQGNSA. The length of the CDR3 is 12 residues. Trimming pared 6 bases from V and 7 bases from J, leaving 10 bases between. CDR3 bases: TGTGCCAGCAGAACTTGGCGGAATGAGCAGTTCTTC. It codes for CASRTWRNEQFF.

The gene calls are TRBV28 and TRBJ2-1; TRBD2 is a possible D gene (5 bases). The germline CDR1 and CDR2 sequences are MDHEN and SYDVKM. The V end was cut by 7 bases, the J end by 8 bases, with 18 bases between. The CDR3 contains 14 residues. The CDR3 spells CASKERAQYHEQFF. The DNA for the CDR3 is TGTGCCAGCAAGGAGAGGGCGCAGTATCATGAGCAGTTCTTC.

The chain uses TRBV11-2 and TRBJ2-3; no reliable D call. Trimming left V 1 base short and J 5 bases short, with 7 bases between. The CDR3 extends over 13 amino acids. CDR1 and CDR2 from the germline V gene are SGHAT and FQNNGV. CDR3 DNA: TGTGCCAGCAGCTTAGGGCTAGGAGATACGCAGTATTTT. Protein product: CASSLGLGDTQYF. Supplemented by reference TRBV11-2 and TRBJ2-3, the full variable domain reads EAGVAQSPRYKIIEKRQSVAFWCNPISGHATLYWYQQILGQGPKLLIQFQNNGVVDDSQLPKDRFSAERLKGVDSTLKIQPAKLEDSAVYLCASSLGLGDTQYFGPGTRLTVL.

The genes are TRBV10-1 and TRBJ2-1; 8 bases align to TRBD2. Per germline, CDR1 WNHNN and CDR2 SYGVQD (reference sequence). The V gene end was trimmed by 0 bases and the J gene end by 2 bases; junction bases not matched to a gene: 15. The CDR3 is 20 residues long. CDR3 DNA: TGCGCCAGCAGTGAGTCGAGGCTAGCGGGCATCCCCGCTACCTACAATGAGCAGTTCTTC. Its translation is CASSESRLAGIPATYNEQFF.

The chain is built from TRBV27 and TRBJ1-3; unclear D gene. V was shortened by 0 bases and J by 0 bases, with 6 bases between the two germline ends. The CDR3 consists of 15 residues. Germline CDR1 and CDR2: MNHEY and SMNVEV (reference sequence). CDR3 bases: TGTGCCAGCAGTTTATCTTACAGCTCTGGAAACACCATATATTTT. Its translation: CASSLSYSSGNTIYF.

CDR3 sequence reads: CASSEGLRSGNTIYF. The CDR3 nucleotides are TGTGCCAGCAGTGAAGGGCTTCGCTCTGGAAACACCATATATTTT. The chain uses TRBV2 and TRBJ1-3; no clear D gene. Trimming removed 1 base from V and 0 bases from J, with 7 bases in between. Per germline, CDR1 SNHLY and CDR2 FYNNEI. The CDR3 extends over 15 amino acids.

The chain links TRBV7-2 to TRBJ2-7; D may correspond to TRBD1 or TRBD2 (6 bases each). The CDR3 is 15 residues long. Trimming took off 3 bases at V and 0 bases at J, with 12 bases between the two ends. Germline assignment: CDR1 SGHTA and CDR2 FQGNSA. The CDR3 DNA follows: TGTGCCAGCAGCTTGGGCGGAGGGGGCTCCTACGAGCAGTACTTC. This codes for CASSLGGGGSYEQYF. The variable domain in full, completed from reference TRBV7-2 and TRBJ2-7, reads GAGVSQSPSNKVTEKGKDVELRCDPISGHTALYWYRQSLGQGLEFLIYFQGNSAPDKSGLPSDRFSAERTGGSVSTLTIQRTQQEDSAVYLCASSLGGGGSYEQYFGPGTRLTVT.

The chain carries TRBV30 and TRBJ2-1; D not resolved. V dropped 0 bases and J dropped 5 bases, with 11 bases sitting between them. Germline loops: CDR1 GTSNPN, CDR2 SVGIG (reference sequence). The CDR3 has 14 amino acids. Written as DNA, the CDR3 is TGTGCCTGGAGTGTACTCCTGGAAAACAATGAGCAGTTCTTC. Residues: CAWSVLLENNEQFF.

The V and J genes are TRBV7-2 and TRBJ2-5; 7 positions match TRBD2. Trimming took 1 base from V and 7 from J; bases not matched to a gene: 3. Per germline, CDR1 SGHTA and CDR2 FQGNSA. CDR3 length: 13 amino acids. The CDR3 loop is CASSLESGMTQYF. The CDR3 nucleotides read TGTGCCAGCAGCTTAGAGAGCGGGATGACCCAGTACTTC.

The genes are TRBV6-1 and TRBJ2-7, with D possibly TRBD2 on 5 matching bases. Trimming left V 6 bases short and J 4 bases short, with 16 bases between. The length of the CDR3 is 14 residues. Per germline, CDR1 MNHNS and CDR2 SASEGT. For the CDR3, the DNA is TGTGCCAGCAGAACCAAAGAGGGCAGTTACGAGCAGTACTTC. Its translation: CASRTKEGSYEQYF.

V gene TRBV5-4 combines with J gene TRBJ2-5, with 7 bases matching TRBD1. The J call is uncertain, as TRBJ2-7 better fits the DNA end. Germline V lookup: CDR1 SGHNT, CDR2 YYREEE (reference sequence). The length of the CDR3 is 15 residues. CDR3 in DNA: TGTGCCAGCAGCCAGGGGACAGCCCTCTCCTACGAGCAGTACTTC. It yields the protein CASSQGTALSYEQYF.

The CDR3 loop is CASSRGLAGGPNEQFF. For the CDR3, the DNA is TGCGCCAGCAGCCGGGGACTAGCGGGAGGGCCGAATGAGCAGTTCTTC. This rearrangement joins TRBV5-1 to TRBJ2-1; TRBD2 agrees at 16 bases. After removal of 4 bases from V and 7 bases from J, the junction contained 5 bases not matched to a gene. The CDR3 sequence is 16 residues long. Looked up from germline, CDR1 is SGHRS and CDR2 is YFSETQ. The entire variable domain, with the rest obtained from reference TRBV5-1 and TRBJ2-1, is as follows: KAGVTQTPRYLIKTRGQQVTLSCSPISGHRSVSWYQQTPGQGLQFLFEYFSETQRNKGNFPGRFSGRQFSNSRSEMNVSTLELGDSALYLCASSRGLAGGPNEQFFGPGTRLTVL.

J is TRBJ1-1 and V is TRBV5-1; 7 positions agree with TRBD1. V dropped 4 bases and J dropped 0; count of bases not matched to a gene: 6. Germline V gene sequence: CDR1 SGHRS, CDR2 YFSETQ. CDR3 length equals 15 residues. The CDR3 loop is CASSPTGKLNTEAFF. The CDR3 region has the DNA TGCGCCAGCAGCCCGACAGGGAAGTTGAACACTGAAGCTTTCTTT.

The chain is built from TRBV21-1 and TRBJ2-3. TRBV21-1 is a known pseudogene. This CDR3 region has 17 residues. CDR3: CASTLTIRDNHTDTQYF. DNA for the CDR3: TGTGCCAGCACCCTTACTATCCGAGACAACCACACAGATACGCAGTATTTT.

This clone was picked up a small number of times. The chain combines TRBV5-1 with TRBJ1-5; D unclear. Between the trimmed V and J ends, which lost 3 bases and 4 bases, there was a span of 11 bases. Germline values: CDR1 SGHRS, CDR2 YFSETQ. The CDR3 length is 14 residues. The CDR3 spells CASSSRTGNQPQHF. CDR3 DNA sequence: TGCGCCAGCAGCTCCCGGACTGGTAATCAGCCCCAGCATTTT.

The V and J genes are TRBV5-6 and TRBJ2-1; TRBD1 matches at 10 bases. Germline V CDR1 and CDR2: SGHDT, YYEEEE. V was pared by 4 bases and J by 1 base, with 5 bases of the junction left unmatched. This CDR3 comprises 16 residues. The CDR3: CASSMDRGRSYNEQFF. Written as DNA, the CDR3 is TGTGCCAGCAGCATGGACAGGGGGAGGTCCTACAATGAGCAGTTCTTC.

This clone was observed a few times. Mismatch with germline at one junction end may stem from a read error. The chain links TRBV7-3 to TRBJ2-1, with 9 bases identical to TRBD2. The CDR3 has 16 amino acids. Per germline, CDR1 SGHTA and CDR2 FQGTGA. In DNA form, the CDR3 reads TGTGCCAGCAGCATTGCCGGGACTAGCTCCCACAATGAGCAGTTCTTC. Translating it yields CASSIAGTSSHNEQFF.